The sequence of this T cell receptor beta chain was determined in a study of blood T cell repertoires in COVID-19. About the study: The samples span acute and convalescent COVID-19 from the United States, Italy and Spain.

This table comes from immunoSEQ multiplex PCR, and its TCRdb copy is limited to in-frame clones, with some not included. The table records tens of thousands of clones, approximately 85% of them present only once. The CDR3 consists of 15 residues. The germline V gene has CDR1 SGHTA and CDR2 FQGNSA. Trimming stripped 4 bases from V and 4 bases from J, with 16 bases between. The clonotype comes from a man aged 50-59 years with active COVID-19. This chain uses TRBV7-2 with TRBJ1-1; the D gene is possibly TRBD1 (6 bases). Sequencing was done on a sample of peripheral blood. The chain's CDR3 is CASSSQGGLGTEAFF. CDR3 DNA sequence: TGTGCCAGCAGCTCGCAAGGGGGATTGGGCACTGAAGCTTTCTTT.